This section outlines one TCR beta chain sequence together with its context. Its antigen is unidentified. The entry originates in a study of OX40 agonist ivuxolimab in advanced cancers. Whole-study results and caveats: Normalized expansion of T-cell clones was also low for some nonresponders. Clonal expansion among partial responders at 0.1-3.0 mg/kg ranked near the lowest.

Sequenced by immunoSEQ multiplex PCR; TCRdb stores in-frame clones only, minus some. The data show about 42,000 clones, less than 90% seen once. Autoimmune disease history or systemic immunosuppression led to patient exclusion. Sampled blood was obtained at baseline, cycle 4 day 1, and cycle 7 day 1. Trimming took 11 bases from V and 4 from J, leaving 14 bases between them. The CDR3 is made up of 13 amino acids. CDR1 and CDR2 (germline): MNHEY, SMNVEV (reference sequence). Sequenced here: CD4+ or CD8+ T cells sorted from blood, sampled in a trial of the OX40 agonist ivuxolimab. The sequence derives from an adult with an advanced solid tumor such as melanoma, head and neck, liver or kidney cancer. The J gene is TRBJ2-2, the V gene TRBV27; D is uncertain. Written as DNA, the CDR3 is TGTGCCGCCAGCAGTGGTTTCACCGGGGAGCTGTTTTTT. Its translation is CAASSGFTGELFF.